This T cell receptor (beta chain) originates from a study of T-cell reconstitution after alpha-beta-depleted transplantation in children. The TCRbeta library was prepared with unique molecular identifiers. Each CDR3 protein gets one entry after TCRdb re-called the PCR reads with MiXCR. Counted here are just under 550,000 distinct CDR3 sequences, about 16% occurring once; the ten biggest clones make up roughly 3.3%. The receptor was derived from a human donor who donated a stem cell graft to a child with acute lymphoblastic leukemia. Here the sequenced sample was PBMCs from the stem cell graft donor, taken from the stem cell graft.

The CDR3 sequence: CASSIKSGQPQHF. The CDR3 nucleotides are TGTGCCAGTAGTATAAAATCTGGGCAGCCCCAGCATTTT. This sequence joins TRBV19 and TRBJ1-5, with unresolved D. The CDR3 loop spans 13 amino acids. The germline V gene encodes CDR1 LNHDA and CDR2 SQIVND (reference sequence). The V and J ends lost 2 bases and 7 bases respectively, with 9 bases between them. Drawing the rest from reference TRBV19 and TRBJ1-5, the complete variable domain is DGGITQSPKYLFRKEGQNVTLSCEQNLNHDAMYWYRQDPGQGLRLIYYSQIVNDFQKGDIAEGYSVSREKKESFPLTVTSAQKNPTAFYLCASSIKSGQPQHFGDGTRLSIL.